This entry lists 19 T cell receptor beta chains sequenced from one sample in a study of blood T cell repertoires in COVID-19. The protocol was immunoSEQ multiplex PCR, while the TCRdb copy is restricted to in-frame clones and leaves out a portion. The data contain around 200,000 clones, around 87% of them singletons. Sequenced sample: peripheral blood. The receptors stem from a man between 35 and 55 years old with active or convalescent COVID-19.

V gene TRBV7-2 combines with J gene TRBJ1-2, with D perhaps TRBD1 (5 bases). CDR1 is SGHTA and CDR2 is FQGNSA in the germline V gene. V lost 5 bases and J lost 13, with 17 bases in between. The CDR3 spans 12 residues. The CDR3 reads CASSTGGRVITF. CDR3 DNA: TGTGCCAGCAGCACAGGCGGCAGGGTTATCACCTTC.

The V gene is TRBV4-1, the J gene TRBJ1-1; D remains ambiguous. The V end lost 0 bases, the J end lost 11 bases, and 16 bases lay between the germline ends. This CDR3 has 14 amino acids. The V gene's germline CDR1 is MGHRA and CDR2 YSYEKL. The CDR3 is CASSQEAGSAWAFF. DNA for the CDR3: TGCGCCAGCAGCCAAGAAGCAGGATCGGCTTGGGCTTTCTTT.

The rearrangement uses TRBV7-9 and TRBJ2-1; 7 bases map to TRBD1. The CDR3 consists of 16 residues. The V gene end was trimmed by 5 bases and the J gene end by 3 bases; junction bases not matched to a gene: 10. The germline CDR1 and CDR2 sequences are SEHNR and FQNEAQ (reference sequence). CDR3 DNA sequence: TGTGCCAGCAGCCCCCCCGGACAGGAACTCTACAATGAGCAGTTCTTC. Protein sequence: CASSPPGQELYNEQFF.

This clone was seen a few times. This chain connects TRBV30 to TRBJ2-5; D remains unclear. Trimming shortened V by 2 bases and J by 5 bases, and 9 bases separated the two germline ends. The CDR3 loop spans 12 amino acids. Germline V gene lookup returns CDR1 GTSNPN and CDR2 SVGIG (reference sequence). The CDR3 spells CAWSYARETQYF. DNA of the CDR3: TGTGCCTGGAGTTACGCTCGGGAGACCCAGTACTTC.

This clone qualifies as medium-sized. The chain has TRBV6-4 and TRBJ2-5; TRBD1 matches 9 bases. The CDR3 length is 15 residues. Germline loops: CDR1 MRHNA, CDR2 SNTAGT. V trimming: 6 bases; J trimming: 1 base; junction bases outside the gene matches: 6. The CDR3 region has the DNA TGTGCCAGCAGCCCGGGACAGGGTTCCCAAGAGACCCAGTACTTC. It is translated as CASSPGQGSQETQYF.

The chain links TRBV4-1 to TRBJ2-1; TRBD1 might be the D (5 bases). V was clipped by 1 base and J by 7 bases, with 11 bases between them. The germline CDR1 and CDR2 sequences are MGHRA and YSYEKL. The CDR3 has 14 residues. This CDR3 reads CASSQASRVNEQFF. The CDR3 nucleotides read TGCGCCAGCAGCCAAGCCAGCAGGGTGAATGAGCAGTTCTTC.

This clone was seen just once. V is TRBV24-1 and J is TRBJ1-5; 8 bases fit TRBD1. Germline loops: CDR1 KGHDR, CDR2 SFDVKD. This CDR3 has 16 amino acids. J gave up 2 bases and V 4 bases, and 6 bases lay outside the gene matches. CDR3 amino acids: CATSDPGQGGNQPQHF. The CDR3 region has the DNA TGTGCCACCAGTGACCCCGGACAGGGAGGCAATCAGCCCCAGCATTTT.

CDR3 DNA sequence: TGTGCCACCAGTGATCCAGGGGTCGGGGAGCTGTTTTTT. Encoded protein: CATSDPGVGELFF. The J gene is TRBJ2-2, the V gene TRBV24-1; a weak D match, TRBD1 (6 bases). The CDR3 is 13 amino acids. V lost 3 bases and J 7 bases, leaving 8 bases between the germline ends. Germline CDR1 reads KGHDR; CDR2 reads SFDVKD.

The chain joins TRBV10-1 to TRBJ1-1; TRBD1 matches 7 bases. CDR1 WNHNN and CDR2 SYGVQD come from the germline V gene (reference sequence). With 5 bases clipped from V and 7 bases from J, the junction kept 7 bases outside the gene matches. The CDR3 sequence is 13 residues long. The CDR3 nucleotides are TGCGCCAGCAGTCCCGACAGGGACGGTGAAGCTTTCTTT. Protein sequence: CASSPDRDGEAFF.

This clone was detected once. The chain employs TRBV6-6 and TRBJ1-2, with TRBD1 matching 7 bases. V lost 2 bases and J lost 6; bases outside the gene matches: 6. The CDR3 consists of 14 residues. CDR1 and CDR2 (germline): MNHNY, SVGAGI (reference sequence). CDR3 bases: TGTGCCAGCAGTTACGAGGGGGCGCGGGATGGCTACACCTTC. Its translation is CASSYEGARDGYTF.

The chain employs TRBV3-1 (or the pseudogene TRBV3-2) and TRBJ1-2; TRBD1 might be the D (6 bases). The CDR3 consists of 14 residues. Germline-derived CDR1 and CDR2 are LGHDT and YNNKEL (reference sequence). V lost 5 bases to trimming and J lost 7 bases, with 17 bases between them. The DNA of the CDR3 is TGTGCCAGCAGCGCCTGGGACACCATGGGTGGCTACACCTTC. Translated: CASSAWDTMGGYTF.

The chain recombines TRBV6-5 with TRBJ2-2, with 9 bases aligning to TRBD1. J gave up 5 bases and V 6 bases, and 7 bases lay outside the gene matches. The CDR3 is 15 residues long. The germline CDR1 and CDR2 sequences are MNHEY and SVGAGI. CDR3 DNA sequence: TGTGCCAGCAGGGGGACAGGGCGGGAAACCGGGGAGCTGTTTTTT. This gives the protein CASRGTGRETGELFF.

The CDR3 loop is CASRPRTEQTYEQYF. CDR3 bases: TGTGCCAGCAGACCAAGGACAGAGCAGACCTACGAGCAGTACTTC. This rearrangement joins TRBV5-5 to TRBJ2-7; D perhaps matches TRBD1 (6 bases). Trimming took 5 bases from V and 2 from J, leaving 17 bases between them. CDR3 length: 15 residues. Germline CDR1 and CDR2: SGHKS and YYEKEE (reference sequence).

This rearrangement joins TRBV5-1 to TRBJ2-2, with a weak D call TRBD1 (6 bases). This CDR3 contains 15 residues. CDR1 is SGHRS, CDR2 YFSETQ, per germline. V lost 0 bases, J lost 5 bases, and 11 bases lay in between. Here the CDR3 reads CASSLGSQGTGELFF. The CDR3 DNA is TGCGCCAGCAGCTTGGGGTCCCAGGGGACCGGGGAGCTGTTTTTT. Full variable domain (outside the CDR3, taken from reference TRBV5-1 and TRBJ2-2): KAGVTQTPRYLIKTRGQQVTLSCSPISGHRSVSWYQQTPGQGLQFLFEYFSETQRNKGNFPGRFSGRQFSNSRSEMNVSTLELGDSALYLCASSLGSQGTGELFFGEGSRLTVL.

This sequence joins TRBV3-1 (or the pseudogene TRBV3-2) and TRBJ1-2, with 8 nucleotides matching TRBD1. With V trimmed by 4 bases and J by 2 bases, 6 bases remained unmatched. This CDR3 comprises 15 residues. Germline CDR1 is LGHDT and CDR2 is YNNKEL (reference sequence). CDR3 protein: CASSPFDRGNYGYTF. As DNA, the CDR3 is TGTGCCAGCAGCCCGTTTGACAGGGGCAACTATGGCTACACCTTC.

The V gene is TRBV30, the J gene TRBJ2-1; 7 bases are a match to TRBD1. This CDR3 comprises 15 residues. CDR1 is GTSNPN and CDR2 is SVGIG in the germline V gene (reference sequence). The trim removed 5 bases at V and 0 bases at J, leaving 7 bases unmatched. This CDR3 is CAWETGPSSYNEQFF. In DNA, the CDR3 is TGTGCCTGGGAGACAGGGCCGAGCTCCTACAATGAGCAGTTCTTC.

The V call is TRBV14, the J call TRBJ2-3; 13 bases fit TRBD2. J lost 6 bases, V lost 4 bases, and 7 bases had no gene match. The CDR3 totals 16 residues. CDR1 is SGHDN, CDR2 FVKESK, per germline. The CDR3 is CASSPTSGGLGDTQYF. The CDR3 bases are TGTGCCAGCAGCCCGACTAGCGGGGGGCTCGGGGATACGCAGTATTTT.

The V gene is TRBV19, the J gene TRBJ1-5; possible D gene TRBD1, 5 bases. CDR3 size: 13 residues. Germline V lookup: CDR1 LNHDA, CDR2 SQIVND (reference sequence). Trimming cost V 4 bases and J 11 bases, with 15 bases left between them. CDR3 in amino acids: CASSTRQQDTQHF. CDR3 sequence (DNA): TGTGCCAGTAGTACCCGACAACAGGATACCCAGCATTTT.

The CDR3 region is CASQQDPGVNTEAFF. The CDR3 region has the DNA TGCGCCAGCCAGCAGGACCCAGGGGTGAACACTGAAGCTTTCTTT. The J gene is TRBJ1-1, the V gene TRBV5-1; a possible D gene is TRBD1 (6 bases). Germline values: CDR1 SGHRS, CDR2 YFSETQ. Trimming took off 7 bases at V and 0 bases at J, with 16 bases between the two ends. There are 15 residues in the CDR3.